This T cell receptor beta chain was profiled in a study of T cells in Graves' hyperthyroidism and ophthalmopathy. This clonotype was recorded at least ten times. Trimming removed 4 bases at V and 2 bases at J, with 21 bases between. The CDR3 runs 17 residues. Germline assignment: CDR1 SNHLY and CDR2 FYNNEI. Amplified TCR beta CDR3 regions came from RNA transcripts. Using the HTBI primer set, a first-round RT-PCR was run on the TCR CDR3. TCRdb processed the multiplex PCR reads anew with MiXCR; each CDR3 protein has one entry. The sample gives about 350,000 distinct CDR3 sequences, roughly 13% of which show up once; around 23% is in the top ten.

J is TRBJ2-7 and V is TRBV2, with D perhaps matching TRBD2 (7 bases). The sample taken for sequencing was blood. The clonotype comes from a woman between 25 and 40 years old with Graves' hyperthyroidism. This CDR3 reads CASSVGTRPSGTYEQYF. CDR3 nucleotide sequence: TGTGCCAGCAGTGTCGGGACACGTCCTAGCGGAACCTACGAGCAGTACTTC. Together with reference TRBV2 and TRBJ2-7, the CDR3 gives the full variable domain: EPEVTQTPSHQVTQMGQEVILRCVPISNHLYFYWYRQILGQKVEFLVSFYNNEISEKSEIFDDQFSVERPDGSNFTLKIRSTKLEDSAMYFCASSVGTRPSGTYEQYFGPGTRLTVT.